This TCR beta chain was documented in a study of cytomegalovirus exposure and HLA in healthy donors (dated by TCRdb to about 2017). Describing the broader study: According to a later analysis, the 120 validation repertoires were produced on the same platform as the approximately 610 repertoires of the first cohort. The study aimed to test whether cataloging public T cell receptors could reveal signatures of past pathogen exposure. The study combined high-throughput TCR immunosequencing, statistical association of individual TCRs with disease status, and machine learning to predict cytomegalovirus infection status. In addition to the first cohort of 650 to 800 subjects, a separate validation cohort of over 90 different subjects was used.

In its sample, this clone was seen once. The antigen this receptor binds is unknown. No quality values exist for individual bases; no much larger clone is one base distant. The library was prepared using the immunoSEQ multiplex PCR assay. In the authors' own workflow: A statistical classification framework was built to diagnose cytomegalovirus status from the catalog of TCR beta chain sequences. TCRdb carries this immuneACCESS record with in-frame sequences only. Its versions omit some clonotypes, under half of them owing to an unresolved V gene in the studies checked, with the rest unexplained. The D gene and trimming were derived from the DNA, and the V and J assignments and clone size from that table. The sample table records some 170,000 clones; 70% to 90% of these occur just once. Jointly, the top ten make up approximately 2.1% of the sample. CDR1 and CDR2, per the germline V gene, are SNHLY and FYNNEI. V sheds 7 bases and J sheds 6 bases, leaving 22 bases between their ends. The CDR3 contains 15 residues, cysteine and phenylalanine counted. Just CDR3 DNA is preserved here, 45 bases in frame from base 1.

Beyond this particular receptor, the publication reports: According to the authors, the approach could potentially be generalized to other disease states and immunological phenotypes. Three of the identified cytomegalovirus-associated TCR beta chains were confirmed in vitro to be specific for cytomegalovirus antigens. The classifier was reported to diagnose cytomegalovirus status with high specificity and sensitivity in both the original cohort and the validation cohort. Most TCR sequences were seen in very few donors, while some public TCRs were found in many individuals. In the study, 164 TCR beta chains were listed as associated with cytomegalovirus. A later analysis lacked HLA typing for the validation cohort, so it scored co-occurrence in that cohort across all 130 or so repertoires. Subsequent analysis determined that TCRs grouped into clusters in the first cohort also showed a tendency toward co-occurrence across the roughly 130 validation repertoires, and approximately 93% of cluster scores exceeded 0.

The donors belonged to the validation cohort of over a hundred subjects, which was separate from the approximately 700-subject first cohort. In this chain, TRBV2 is recombined with TRBJ2-7; perhaps TRBD1 is the D gene, with 6 bases matching. Specimen: PBMCs. The TCR originated in a woman aged 18-29 years in good health and CMV-seronegative. The DNA reads as follows: TGTGCCAGCAAAATGCAGGGGAAGTCGAGCTCCGAGCAGTACTTC. Its protein reads: CASKMQGKSSSEQYF. The entire variable domain, with the stretches around the CDR3 drawn from the reference TRBV2 and TRBJ2-7 proteins, is EPEVTQTPSHQVTQMGQEVILRCVPISNHLYFYWYRQILGQKVEFLVSFYNNEISEKSEIFDDQFSVERPDGSNFTLKIRSTKLEDSAMYFCASKMQGKSSSEQYFGPGTRLTVT.